Listed here are 11 T cell receptor beta chains from one sample, sequenced in a study of blood T cells in healthy people across ages. Using a J-beta primer mix together with a sample-barcoded 5' primer, a second PCR was run for about 7 to 12 cycles. TCRdb re-called the 5' RACE reads through MiXCR, storing one row per CDR3 protein. The table shows hundreds of thousands of distinct CDR3 sequences, with roughly 50% occurring only once. Input material: blood. These receptors all come from a man aged 55 to 69 in good health.

The V and J genes are TRBV5-1 and TRBJ2-7; 10 bases match TRBD1. Germline lookup yields CDR1 SGHRS and CDR2 YFSETQ. V dropped 4 bases and J dropped 10; count of bases not matched to a gene: 11. The CDR3 has 14 amino acids. The CDR3 region has the DNA TGCGCCAGCAGCGCCGGGACAGGGGATGAGGCCCAGTACTTC. Protein sequence: CASSAGTGDEAQYF.

This clonotype came up a few times. The chain couples TRBV9 to TRBJ2-7, with 10 positions matching TRBD1. The DNA end favors TRBJ2-5, so the J call may be wrong. The germline V gene encodes CDR1 SGDLS and CDR2 YYNGEE. The CDR3 contains 14 residues. This CDR3 reads CASSDDRGRETQYF. The DNA for the CDR3 is TGTGCCAGCAGCGACGACAGGGGGCGAGAGACCCAGTACTTC.

This clonotype was seen a few times. V usage is TRBV5-1 and J usage is TRBJ1-6; D is perhaps TRBD1 (6 bases). The CDR3 has 16 residues. Germline lookup yields CDR1 SGHRS and CDR2 YFSETQ. V lost 4 bases and J 5 bases, leaving 16 bases between the germline ends. Here the CDR3 DNA reads TGCGCCAGCAGCCTCCGCACCGGGACAAATAATTCACCCCTCCACTTT. This translates into CASSLRTGTNNSPLHF.

The chain couples TRBV9 to TRBJ2-1; D perhaps matches TRBD2 (7 bases). Trimming took off 2 bases at V and 6 bases at J, with 12 bases between the two ends. CDR3 length equals 14 residues. CDR1 and CDR2 from the germline V gene are SGDLS and YYNGEE. CDR3 sequence reads: CASSVVGGLNEQFF. The CDR3 DNA sequence: TGTGCCAGCAGCGTTGTCGGGGGGCTCAATGAGCAGTTCTTC.

This clonotype showed up just a few times. V and J are TRBV20-1 and TRBJ2-1, with D perhaps matching TRBD1 or TRBD2 (5 bases each). The CDR3 is made up of 13 amino acids. The V and J ends lost 3 bases and 10 bases respectively, with 16 bases between them. Germline CDR1 reads DFQATT; CDR2 reads SNEGSKA (reference sequence). The CDR3 loop reads CSARGPGNREQFF. DNA of the CDR3: TGCAGTGCTAGGGGGCCGGGGAATCGGGAGCAGTTCTTC.

This clonotype was detected once. The chain recombines TRBV4-2 with TRBJ1-2; possibly TRBD1 for D (6 bases). This CDR3 has 15 residues. V was clipped by 4 bases and J by 6 bases, with 18 bases between them. Per germline, CDR1 LGHNA and CDR2 YNFKEQ. CDR3 sequence: CASSLQPGAKDGYTF. DNA of the CDR3: TGTGCCAGCAGCCTGCAGCCAGGGGCAAAGGATGGCTACACCTTC.

The chain is built from TRBV29-1 and TRBJ2-5, with D perhaps matching TRBD1 (5 bases). Trimming removed 5 bases at V and 3 bases at J, with 13 bases between. The CDR3 is 13 residues long. Germline lookup yields CDR1 SQVTM and CDR2 ANQGSEA. This CDR3 is CSVRRQQKETQYF. In DNA, the CDR3 is TGCAGCGTTCGCCGACAGCAAAAAGAGACCCAGTACTTC.

This clonotype was counted between two and nine times. The chain recombines TRBV6-5 with TRBJ1-2, with TRBD1 matching 7 bases. CDR3 length: 14 amino acids. Looked up from germline, CDR1 is MNHEY and CDR2 is SVGAGI. The junction had 7 bases not matched to a gene; V was cut back by 5 bases and J by 4 bases. The CDR3 sequence: CASSPRDSPYGYTF. The CDR3 DNA follows: TGTGCCAGCAGTCCCCGGGACAGTCCCTATGGCTACACCTTC.

This chain connects TRBV7-2 to TRBJ1-2; weak D call: TRBD1 (6 bases). V was pared by 4 bases and J by 8 bases, with 20 bases between. The germline CDR1 and CDR2 sequences are SGHTA and FQGNSA. The CDR3 runs to 15 residues. This CDR3 is CASSSFGGQGRGYTF. The CDR3, as DNA: TGTGCCAGCAGCTCCTTCGGGGGGCAGGGAAGGGGCTACACCTTC.

The sample holds a few counts of this clonotype. The chain couples TRBV29-1 to TRBJ1-4, with 8 bases aligning to TRBD1. Trimming cost V 5 bases and J 7 bases; bases outside gene matches: 6. This CDR3 spans 13 amino acids. CDR1 is SQVTM, CDR2 ANQGSEA, per germline. CDR3 sequence (DNA): TGCAGCGTTCAGGGGGCGCAGGGTGAAAAACTGTTTTTT. Protein product: CSVQGAQGEKLFF.

The chain carries TRBV20-1 and TRBJ2-3; 10 bases map to TRBD2. There are 14 residues in the CDR3. V shed 5 bases and J 6 bases; nucleotides not matched to a gene: 8. CDR1 is DFQATT and CDR2 is SNEGSKA in the germline V gene (reference sequence). Here the CDR3 reads CSAPWTSGGDTQYF. For the CDR3, the DNA is TGCAGTGCTCCTTGGACTAGCGGAGGGGATACGCAGTATTTT.